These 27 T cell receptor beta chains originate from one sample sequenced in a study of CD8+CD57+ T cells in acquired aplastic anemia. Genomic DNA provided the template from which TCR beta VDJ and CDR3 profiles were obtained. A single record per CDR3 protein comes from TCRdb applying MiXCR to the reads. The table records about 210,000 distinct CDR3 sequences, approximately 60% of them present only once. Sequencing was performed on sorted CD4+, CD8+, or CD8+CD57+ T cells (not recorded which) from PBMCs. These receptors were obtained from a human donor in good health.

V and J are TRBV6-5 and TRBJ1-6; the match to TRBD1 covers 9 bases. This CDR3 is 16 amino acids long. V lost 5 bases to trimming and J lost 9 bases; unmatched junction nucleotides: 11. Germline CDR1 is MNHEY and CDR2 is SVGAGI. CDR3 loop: CASSTGTGRSISPLHF. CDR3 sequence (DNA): TGTGCCAGCAGTACCGGGACAGGGAGGTCAATTTCACCCCTCCACTTT.

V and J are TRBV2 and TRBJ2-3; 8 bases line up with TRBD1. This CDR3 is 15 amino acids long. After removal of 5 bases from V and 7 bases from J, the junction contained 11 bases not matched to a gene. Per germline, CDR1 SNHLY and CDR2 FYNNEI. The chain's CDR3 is CASSTGQGRLNTQYF. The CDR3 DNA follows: TGTGCCAGCAGTACCGGACAGGGTCGGTTGAATACGCAGTATTTT. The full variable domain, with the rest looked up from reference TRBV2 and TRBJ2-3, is EPEVTQTPSHQVTQMGQEVILRCVPISNHLYFYWYRQILGQKVEFLVSFYNNEISEKSEIFDDQFSVERPDGSNFTLKIRSTKLEDSAMYFCASSTGQGRLNTQYFGPGTRLTVL.

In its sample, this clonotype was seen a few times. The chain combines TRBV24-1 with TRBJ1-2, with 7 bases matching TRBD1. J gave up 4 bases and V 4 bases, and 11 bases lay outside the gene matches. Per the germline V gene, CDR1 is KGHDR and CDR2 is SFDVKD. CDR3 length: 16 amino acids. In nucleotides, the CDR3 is TGTGCCACCAGTGACCGGGAGACAGGGACCCGCTATGGCTACACCTTC. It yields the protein CATSDRETGTRYGYTF.

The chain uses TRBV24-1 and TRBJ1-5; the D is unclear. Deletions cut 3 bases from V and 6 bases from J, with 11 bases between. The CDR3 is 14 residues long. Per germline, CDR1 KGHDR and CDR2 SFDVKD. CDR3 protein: CATSDERVGQPQHF. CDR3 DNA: TGTGCCACCAGTGATGAGAGGGTAGGTCAGCCCCAGCATTTT.

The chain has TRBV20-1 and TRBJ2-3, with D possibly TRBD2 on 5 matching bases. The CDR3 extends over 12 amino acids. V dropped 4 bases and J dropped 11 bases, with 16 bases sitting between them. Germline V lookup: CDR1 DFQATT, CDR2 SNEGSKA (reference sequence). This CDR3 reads CSATSWEREQYF. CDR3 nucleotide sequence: TGCAGTGCTACCAGCTGGGAGCGCGAGCAGTATTTT.

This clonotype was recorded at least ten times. The DNA for the CDR3 is TGCAGTGCTAGAGCCGATTACGAGCAGTACTTC. This gives the protein CSARADYEQYF. This rearrangement joins TRBV20-1 to TRBJ2-7; D call uncertain. Deletions cut 1 base from V and 4 bases from J, with 5 bases between. CDR1 and CDR2 from the germline V gene are DFQATT and SNEGSKA (reference sequence). The CDR3 covers 11 residues.

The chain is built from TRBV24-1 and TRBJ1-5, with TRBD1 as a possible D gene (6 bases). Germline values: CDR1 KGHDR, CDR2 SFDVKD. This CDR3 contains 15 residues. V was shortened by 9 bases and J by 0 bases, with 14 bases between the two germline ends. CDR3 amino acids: CATLEDSHSNQPQHF. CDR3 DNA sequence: TGTGCCACCCTAGAGGACAGCCATAGCAATCAGCCCCAGCATTTT.

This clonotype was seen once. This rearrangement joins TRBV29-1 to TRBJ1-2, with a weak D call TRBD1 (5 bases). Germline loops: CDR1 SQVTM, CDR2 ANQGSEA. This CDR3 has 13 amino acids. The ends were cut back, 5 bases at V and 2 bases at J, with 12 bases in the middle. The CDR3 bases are TGCAGCGTTCGCCACAGACAGAACTATGGCTACACCTTC. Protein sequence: CSVRHRQNYGYTF.

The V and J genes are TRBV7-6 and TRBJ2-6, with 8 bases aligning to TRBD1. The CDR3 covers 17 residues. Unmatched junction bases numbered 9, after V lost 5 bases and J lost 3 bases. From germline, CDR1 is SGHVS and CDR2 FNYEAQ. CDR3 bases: TGTGCCAGCAGCCCCAGACAGGGGCGGATTGGGGCCAACGTCCTGACTTTC. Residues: CASSPRQGRIGANVLTF.

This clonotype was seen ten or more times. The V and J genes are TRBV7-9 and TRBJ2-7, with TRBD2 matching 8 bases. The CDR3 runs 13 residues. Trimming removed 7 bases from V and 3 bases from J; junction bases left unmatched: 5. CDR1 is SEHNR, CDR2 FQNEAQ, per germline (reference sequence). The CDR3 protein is CASTRTSIYEQYF. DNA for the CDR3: TGTGCCAGCACCCGGACTAGCATCTACGAGCAGTACTTC.

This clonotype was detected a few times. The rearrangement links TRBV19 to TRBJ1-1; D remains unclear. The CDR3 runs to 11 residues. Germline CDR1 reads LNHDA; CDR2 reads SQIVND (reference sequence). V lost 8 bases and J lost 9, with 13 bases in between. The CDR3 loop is CASGTTAQAFF. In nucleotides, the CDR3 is TGTGCCAGTGGAACCACGGCCCAAGCTTTCTTT. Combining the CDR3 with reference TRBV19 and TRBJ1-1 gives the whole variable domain DGGITQSPKYLFRKEGQNVTLSCEQNLNHDAMYWYRQDPGQGLRLIYYSQIVNDFQKGDIAEGYSVSREKKESFPLTVTSAQKNPTAFYLCASGTTAQAFFGQGTRLTVV.

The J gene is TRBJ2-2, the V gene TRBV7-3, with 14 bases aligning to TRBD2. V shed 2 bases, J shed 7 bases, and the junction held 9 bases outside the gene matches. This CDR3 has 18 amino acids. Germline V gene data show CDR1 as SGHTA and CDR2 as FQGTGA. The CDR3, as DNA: TGTGCCAGCAGCTTAGGTCCGGGACTAGCGGGAGTAGACGGGGAGCTGTTTTTT. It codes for CASSLGPGLAGVDGELFF.

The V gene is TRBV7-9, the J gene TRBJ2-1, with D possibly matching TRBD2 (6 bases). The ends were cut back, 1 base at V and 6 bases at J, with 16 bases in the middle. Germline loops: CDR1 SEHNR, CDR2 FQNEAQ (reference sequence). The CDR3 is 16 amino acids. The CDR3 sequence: CASSLDTSYQRNEQFF. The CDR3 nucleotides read TGTGCCAGCAGCTTAGATACTAGCTACCAGCGCAATGAGCAGTTCTTC.

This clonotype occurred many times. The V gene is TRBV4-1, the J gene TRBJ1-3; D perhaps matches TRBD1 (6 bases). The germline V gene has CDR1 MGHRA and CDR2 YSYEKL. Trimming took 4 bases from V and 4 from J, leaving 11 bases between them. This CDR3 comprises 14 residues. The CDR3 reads CASSRLTGGNTIYF. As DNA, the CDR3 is TGCGCCAGCAGCCGATTGACAGGAGGAAACACCATATATTTT.

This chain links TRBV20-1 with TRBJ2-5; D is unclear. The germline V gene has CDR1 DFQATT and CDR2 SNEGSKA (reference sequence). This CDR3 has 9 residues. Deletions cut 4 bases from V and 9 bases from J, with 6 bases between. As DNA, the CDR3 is TGCAGTGCTACCCCGGCCCAGTACTTC. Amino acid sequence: CSATPAQYF.

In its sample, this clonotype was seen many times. For the CDR3, the DNA is TGCGCCAGCAGCTCCGAACCACAAATACACGGGATGAACACCGGGGAGCTGTTTTTT. It specifies CASSSEPQIHGMNTGELFF. This chain uses TRBV5-1 with TRBJ2-2; tentative D call: TRBD2 (5 bases). V was cut by 3 bases and J by 1 base, with 22 bases left in between. CDR3 size: 19 residues. Per the germline V gene, CDR1 is SGHRS and CDR2 is YFSETQ.

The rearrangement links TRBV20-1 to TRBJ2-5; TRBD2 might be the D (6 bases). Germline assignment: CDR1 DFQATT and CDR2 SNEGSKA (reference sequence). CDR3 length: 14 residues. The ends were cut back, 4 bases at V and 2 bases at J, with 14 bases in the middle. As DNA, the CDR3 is TGCAGTGCTAAACAACGGCGGGGACAAGAGACCCAGTACTTC. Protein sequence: CSAKQRRGQETQYF.

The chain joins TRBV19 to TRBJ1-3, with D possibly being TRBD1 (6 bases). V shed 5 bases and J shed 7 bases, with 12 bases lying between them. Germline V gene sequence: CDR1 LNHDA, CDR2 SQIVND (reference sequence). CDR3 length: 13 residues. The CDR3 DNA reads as TGTGCCAGTAGTCCGGGGGGCGAGAACACCATATATTTT. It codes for CASSPGGENTIYF. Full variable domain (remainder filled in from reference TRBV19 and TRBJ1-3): DGGITQSPKYLFRKEGQNVTLSCEQNLNHDAMYWYRQDPGQGLRLIYYSQIVNDFQKGDIAEGYSVSREKKESFPLTVTSAQKNPTAFYLCASSPGGENTIYFGEGSWLTVV.

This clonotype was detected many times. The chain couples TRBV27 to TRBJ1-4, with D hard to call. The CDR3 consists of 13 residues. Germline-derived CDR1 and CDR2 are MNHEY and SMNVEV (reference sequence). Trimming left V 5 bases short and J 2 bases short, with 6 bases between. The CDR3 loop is CASSIVTNEKLFF. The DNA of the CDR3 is TGTGCCAGCAGTATCGTCACTAATGAAAAACTGTTTTTT.

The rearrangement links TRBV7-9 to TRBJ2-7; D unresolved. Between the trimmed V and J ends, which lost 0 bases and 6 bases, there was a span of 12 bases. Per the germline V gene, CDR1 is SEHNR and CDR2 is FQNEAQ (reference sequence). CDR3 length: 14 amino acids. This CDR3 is CASSLASGAGEQYF. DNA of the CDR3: TGTGCCAGCAGCTTAGCTTCAGGTGCAGGCGAGCAGTACTTC.

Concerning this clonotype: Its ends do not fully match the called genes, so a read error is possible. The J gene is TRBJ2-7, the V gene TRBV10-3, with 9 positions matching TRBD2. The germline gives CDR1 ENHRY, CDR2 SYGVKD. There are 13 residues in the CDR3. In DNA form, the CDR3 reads TGTTCCATCGCGGAGCGGGAGGTGAGCGAGCAGTACTTC. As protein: CSIAEREVSEQYF.

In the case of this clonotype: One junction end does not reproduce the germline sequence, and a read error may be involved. The chain's CDR3 is CASNPGGDTEAFF. The CDR3 DNA sequence: TGTGCCAGCAACCCGGGGGGGGACACTGAGGCTTTCTTT. The rearrangement links TRBV9 to TRBJ1-1; a possible D gene is TRBD1 (6 bases). This CDR3 region has 13 residues. Per the germline V gene, CDR1 is SGDLS and CDR2 is YYNGEE. Full variable domain (rest looked up from reference TRBV9 and TRBJ1-1): DSGVTQTPKHLITATGQRVTLRCSPRSGDLSVYWYQQSLDQGLQFLIQYYNGEERAKGNILERFSAQQFPDLHSELNLSSLELGDSALYFCASNPGGDTEAFFGQGTRLTVV.

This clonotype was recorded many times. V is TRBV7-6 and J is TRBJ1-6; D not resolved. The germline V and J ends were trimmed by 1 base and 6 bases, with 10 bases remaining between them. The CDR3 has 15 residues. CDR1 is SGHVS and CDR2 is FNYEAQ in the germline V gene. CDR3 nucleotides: TGTGCCAGCAGCTTAGAGGCGTTTTTTAATTCACCCCTCCACTTT. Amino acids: CASSLEAFFNSPLHF.

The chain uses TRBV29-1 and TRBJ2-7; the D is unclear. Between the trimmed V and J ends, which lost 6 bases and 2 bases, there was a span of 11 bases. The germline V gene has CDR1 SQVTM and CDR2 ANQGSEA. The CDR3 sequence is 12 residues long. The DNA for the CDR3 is TGCAGCGTGTCGGACGGACCCTACGAGCAGTACTTC. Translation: CSVSDGPYEQYF.

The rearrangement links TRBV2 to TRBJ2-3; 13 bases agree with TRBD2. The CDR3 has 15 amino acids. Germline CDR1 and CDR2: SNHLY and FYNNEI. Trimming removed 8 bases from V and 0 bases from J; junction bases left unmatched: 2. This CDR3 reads CASRGLAGSTDTQYF. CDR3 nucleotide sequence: TGTGCCAGCCGGGGACTAGCGGGAAGCACAGATACGCAGTATTTT.

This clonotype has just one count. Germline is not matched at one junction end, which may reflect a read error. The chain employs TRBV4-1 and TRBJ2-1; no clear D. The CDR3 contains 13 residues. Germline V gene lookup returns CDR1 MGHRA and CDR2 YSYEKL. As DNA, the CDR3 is TGCGCCAGCAGCCAAGATCTATGGCGACGTCAACTCTTC. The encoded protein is CASSQDLWRRQLF.

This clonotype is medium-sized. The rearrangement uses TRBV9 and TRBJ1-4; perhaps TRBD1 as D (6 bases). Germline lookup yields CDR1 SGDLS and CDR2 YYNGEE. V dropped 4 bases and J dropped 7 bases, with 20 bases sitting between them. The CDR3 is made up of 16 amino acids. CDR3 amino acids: CASSPSGGGMVEKLFF. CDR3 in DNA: TGTGCCAGCAGCCCCAGTGGGGGGGGCATGGTTGAAAAACTGTTTTTT.